One sample yielded the 20 T cell receptor beta chains listed below, sequenced in a study of blood T cell repertoires in COVID-19. This table comes from immunoSEQ multiplex PCR, and its TCRdb copy is limited to in-frame clones, with some not included. The data contain about 220,000 clones, around 82% of them singletons. The sequenced sample consisted of peripheral blood. The origin of the receptors is a woman in her 30s who had recovered from COVID-19.

The J gene is TRBJ1-5, the V gene TRBV30; D is possibly TRBD1 (6 bases). Germline lookup yields CDR1 GTSNPN and CDR2 SVGIG (reference sequence). V dropped 0 bases and J dropped 5 bases, with 20 bases sitting between them. CDR3 length: 17 amino acids. The CDR3 DNA follows: TGTGCCTGGAGTGTACCTAATTTTGGTCAGGGGCATCAGCCCCAGCATTTT. It codes for CAWSVPNFGQGHQPQHF. The full variable domain, completed using reference TRBV30 and TRBJ1-5, is SQTIHQWPATLVQPVGSPLSLECTVEGTSNPNLYWYRQAAGRGLQLLFYSVGIGQISSEVPQNLSASRPQDRQFILSSKKLLLSDSGFYLCAWSVPNFGQGHQPQHFGDGTRLSIL.

V usage is TRBV10-3 and J usage is TRBJ2-7, with D unresolved. The CDR3 has 14 residues. Germline lookup yields CDR1 ENHRY and CDR2 SYGVKD. V lost 0 bases and J lost 1, with 7 bases in between. CDR3 residues: CAISESYQSYEQYF. The DNA for the CDR3 is TGTGCCATCAGTGAGTCGTACCAGTCCTACGAGCAGTACTTC.

The V gene is TRBV29-1, the J gene TRBJ2-1, with TRBD2 identical over 14 bases. With V trimmed by 3 bases and J by 6 bases, 4 bases remained unmatched. The germline CDR1 and CDR2 sequences are SQVTM and ANQGSEA. CDR3 length: 15 amino acids. CDR3 sequence: CSVEGLAGVVNEQFF. The CDR3 coding sequence is TGCAGCGTTGAGGGACTAGCGGGAGTGGTCAATGAGCAGTTCTTC.

V gene TRBV12-3 or TRBV12-4 combines with J gene TRBJ1-3; D unclear. V lost 3 bases and J 4 bases, leaving 7 bases between the germline ends. The CDR3 is made up of 13 amino acids. CDR3 coding DNA: TGTGCCAGCAGTTTTACCAGAGGAAACACCATATATTTT. This translates into CASSFTRGNTIYF.

This clone was found once. CDR3 sequence: CATSDDRDYNEQFF. As DNA, the CDR3 is TGTGCCACCAGTGATGACAGAGACTACAATGAGCAGTTCTTC. This chain uses TRBV24-1 with TRBJ2-1; D perhaps matches TRBD1 (5 bases). The CDR3 runs 14 residues. Germline assignment: CDR1 KGHDR and CDR2 SFDVKD. Trimming removed 3 bases from V and 3 bases from J, with 8 bases in between.

The chain is built from TRBV5-4 and TRBJ2-3; D may be TRBD1 (5 bases). The CDR3 covers 14 residues. The V gene's germline CDR1 is SGHNT and CDR2 YYREEE (reference sequence). The V gene lost 3 bases and the J gene lost 5 bases, with 13 bases spanning the gap. For the CDR3, the DNA is TGTGCCAGCAGCTCCAGACAGCAGGGAGATACGCAGTATTTT. Its protein product is CASSSRQQGDTQYF.

The rearrangement joins TRBV19 to TRBJ2-2; 10 positions match TRBD2. This CDR3 comprises 20 residues. Germline lookup yields CDR1 LNHDA and CDR2 SQIVND (reference sequence). V dropped 7 bases and J dropped 1; count of bases not matched to a gene: 18. CDR3 nucleotide sequence: TGTGCCAGTAAGGGTCATGAGGGGACTAGCGCCATACAGAACACCGGGGAGCTGTTTTTT. The encoded protein is CASKGHEGTSAIQNTGELFF.

This chain joins TRBV27 and TRBJ1-1, with a possible D match to TRBD1 (6 bases). The V end lost 5 bases, the J end lost 4 bases, and 11 bases lay between the germline ends. The germline CDR1 and CDR2 sequences are MNHEY and SMNVEV (reference sequence). This CDR3 contains 13 residues. The chain's CDR3 is CASSNGQFTEAFF. The CDR3 bases are TGTGCCAGCAGTAATGGACAGTTCACTGAAGCTTTCTTT.

The V and J genes are TRBV6-1 and TRBJ1-1, with D possibly being TRBD1 (5 bases). CDR3 size: 15 residues. The V end lost 3 bases, the J end lost 1 base, and 12 bases lay between the germline ends. Germline V gene sequence: CDR1 MNHNS, CDR2 SASEGT. As DNA, the CDR3 is TGTGCCAGCAGTGACCGGTTGGGGCCGAACACTGAAGCTTTCTTT. It encodes CASSDRLGPNTEAFF.

This clone appeared a few times. CDR3 in DNA: TGTGCCAGCAGTTTGGGACAGGAAAATCAGCCCCAGCATTTT. This encodes CASSLGQENQPQHF. V and J are TRBV27 and TRBJ1-5, with 8 nucleotides matching TRBD1. The V gene end was trimmed by 3 bases and the J gene end by 4 bases; junction bases not matched to a gene: 2. Germline V lookup: CDR1 MNHEY, CDR2 SMNVEV (reference sequence). The length of the CDR3 is 14 residues.

This chain connects TRBV11-2 to TRBJ1-1, with unresolved D. The CDR3 runs 13 residues. The V gene's germline CDR1 is SGHAT and CDR2 FQNNGV. Deletions cut 1 base from V and 7 bases from J, with 10 bases between. The CDR3 bases are TGTGCCAGCAGCTTAGGCAGCGTCAGTGAAGCTTTCTTT. Its translation is CASSLGSVSEAFF.

The chain links TRBV11-2 to TRBJ2-3; perhaps TRBD1 as D (6 bases). There are 14 residues in the CDR3. V shed 6 bases and J shed 4 bases, with 14 bases lying between them. From germline, CDR1 is SGHAT and CDR2 FQNNGV. The CDR3 here is CASRLGQGSDTQYF. In DNA form, the CDR3 reads TGTGCCAGCAGACTGGGCCAGGGGTCAGATACGCAGTATTTT.

The genes are TRBV3-1 (or the pseudogene TRBV3-2) and TRBJ2-7; D is unresolved. V lost 1 base and J lost 3, with 4 bases in between. CDR1 LGHDT and CDR2 YNNKEL come from the germline V gene (reference sequence). The CDR3 has 12 residues. The CDR3 region has the DNA TGTGCCAGCAGCCAAGGAGACTACGAGCAGTACTTC. Amino acid sequence: CASSQGDYEQYF.

About this clone itself: A read error may account for a junction end that differs from germline. The CDR3 coding sequence is TGCGCCAGCAGCCCCCTGGCTAGCGGTCCTTCAGAGACGCAGTATTTT. This gives the protein CASSPLASGPSETQYF. The chain carries TRBV5-1 and TRBJ2-3; 7 bases map to TRBD2. The CDR3 consists of 16 residues. Germline lookup yields CDR1 SGHRS and CDR2 YFSETQ.

This clone came up once. This chain connects TRBV28 to TRBJ2-3; 9 nucleotides line up with TRBD2. The CDR3 contains 16 residues. Losses at the gene ends were 7 bases for V and 3 bases for J; bases not matched to a gene: 11. Germline loops: CDR1 MDHEN, CDR2 SYDVKM. CDR3 sequence (DNA): TGTGCCAGCATCCTTCAAGGGCTAGCGGGGACAGATACGCAGTATTTT. Residues: CASILQGLAGTDTQYF.

The chain recombines TRBV4-1 with TRBJ2-7; TRBD2 agrees at 8 bases. The V gene end was trimmed by 4 bases and the J gene end by 2 bases; junction bases not matched to a gene: 10. This CDR3 comprises 16 residues. The germline V gene has CDR1 MGHRA and CDR2 YSYEKL. This CDR3 is CASSPRSGGAAYEQYF. CDR3 in DNA: TGCGCCAGCAGCCCCCGCTCGGGAGGGGCCGCCTACGAGCAGTACTTC.

The J gene is TRBJ1-4, the V gene TRBV29-1; D is unclear. Germline V gives CDR1 SQVTM, CDR2 ANQGSEA. This CDR3 comprises 13 residues. The ends were cut back, 4 bases at V and 4 bases at J, with 10 bases in the middle. The CDR3 DNA sequence: TGCAGCGTTGTGTCAGATCGTAATGAAAAACTGTTTTTT. Its protein product is CSVVSDRNEKLFF.

In this sample, this clone turned up once. The V and J genes are TRBV12-3 or TRBV12-4 and TRBJ2-2, with D possibly matching TRBD2 (6 bases). The CDR3 extends over 13 amino acids. The V end was cut by 3 bases, the J end by 6 bases, with 8 bases between. CDR3 sequence: CASSFGGAGELFF. CDR3 sequence (DNA): TGTGCCAGCAGTTTTGGAGGGGCCGGGGAGCTGTTTTTT.

In its sample, this clone was seen once. V usage is TRBV5-4 and J usage is TRBJ2-1; D is perhaps TRBD1 (6 bases). Germline V CDR1 and CDR2: SGHNT, YYREEE (reference sequence). Trimming cost V 4 bases and J 3 bases, with 20 bases left between them. This CDR3 region has 17 residues. The CDR3 sequence is CASSRITGQRVYNEQFF. The CDR3 region has the DNA TGTGCCAGCAGCCGGATCACTGGACAGCGAGTCTACAATGAGCAGTTCTTC.

Comment on this clone: A much larger clonotype is one base distant, so this may be a read error. The CDR3 nucleotides are TGTGCCATCAGCCCCGGGACAGGGTCCTACGAGCAGTACTTC. Encoded protein: CAISPGTGSYEQYF. The chain combines TRBV10-3 with TRBJ2-7, with TRBD1 matching 9 bases. Germline V gene data show CDR1 as ENHRY and CDR2 as SYGVKD. CDR3 length equals 14 residues. V trimming: 6 bases; J trimming: 1 base; junction bases outside the gene matches: 4.